This TCR beta chain was captured in a study of CXCR3-negative and CXCR3-positive naive CD8 T cells. Study-level findings and limits: CXCR3-positive naive cells had more hydrophobic TRB CDR3s than CXCR3-negative naive cells. For the naive subsets, surface CD5 was similar, and TCR strength was inferred from TRB CDR3 properties.

Libraries were UMI-labeled 5' RACE TRB cDNA. From the 5' RACE reads, TCRdb lists one entry per CDR3 protein and no DNA. Its table lists about 150,000 distinct CDR3 sequences. Germline CDR1 reads MNHNY; CDR2 reads SVGAGI (reference sequence). The CDR3 runs 14 residues. Comment on this clonotype: Its antigen is as yet unknown.

The specimen sequenced was naive CXCR3+ CD8+ T cells from blood. As for subset: CD45RO-CCR7+CD27+CD95- naive CD8+ T cells expressing CXCR3 (TNR3+). The chain carries TRBV6-6 and TRBJ2-7; with no DNA, the TCRdb D assignment of TRBD2 cannot be verified. The source of this sequence is a human donor in good health. Some clones in this sample may be carry-over from other donors' samples. CDR3 loop: CASRIAGALHEQYF.